This passage covers 18 T cell receptor beta chains from one sample sequenced in a study of vaccination effects on CD4 cells after COVID-19 (dated by TCRdb to between 2021 and 2024). Their specific antigens are unknown. Receptor libraries were prepared by the immunoSEQ multiplex PCR assay. The source is immuneACCESS, and TCRdb retained only in-frame sequences with V and J called. Part of the clones is not carried over; for the studies checked, unresolved V genes explain less than half of this, and the remainder is unexplained. Counted in this sample were fewer than 35,000 clones; roughly 70% of them appeared once. Around 3.8% of the sample belongs to the ten largest clones. After less than eleven days of culture, CD4+ T cells were isolated with the EasySep CD4+ T cell isolation kit. The material was CD4+ T cells from PBMCs cultured without peptide, obtained before COVID-19 vaccination. These receptors came from a human donor who received a COVID-19 vaccine.

The V and J genes are TRBV15 and TRBJ2-4; TRBD1 might be the D (5 bases). V lost 2 bases to trimming and J lost 3 bases, with 14 bases between them. Germline V gene data show CDR1 as LNHNV and CDR2 as YYDKDF (reference sequence). The CDR3 is made up of 16 amino acids. CDR3 amino acids: CATSRPTGNFKNIQYF. The CDR3 DNA follows: TGTGCCACCAGCAGACCCACAGGAAATTTCAAAAACATTCAGTACTTC.

This clone was recorded only once. The chain carries TRBV29-1 and TRBJ1-1; 8 positions match TRBD1. The CDR3 sequence is 12 residues long. V lost 7 bases, J lost 12 bases, and 13 bases stayed unmatched. Per the germline V gene, CDR1 is SQVTM and CDR2 is ANQGSEA. The CDR3 bases are TGCAGCGGCCTGACAGGGGCGCTGAGGTCTTTCTTT. This codes for CSGLTGALRSFF.

This clone was recorded a few times. V is TRBV5-1 and J is TRBJ1-1; D perhaps matches TRBD1 (5 bases). Trimming took 0 bases from V and 5 from J, leaving 17 bases between them. CDR3 length: 16 amino acids. Germline loops: CDR1 SGHRS, CDR2 YFSETQ. The CDR3 protein is CASSLGATSWGTEAFF. DNA for the CDR3: TGCGCCAGCAGCTTGGGGGCCACATCCTGGGGGACTGAAGCTTTCTTT. The whole variable domain, filled in from reference TRBV5-1 and TRBJ1-1, reads KAGVTQTPRYLIKTRGQQVTLSCSPISGHRSVSWYQQTPGQGLQFLFEYFSETQRNKGNFPGRFSGRQFSNSRSEMNVSTLELGDSALYLCASSLGATSWGTEAFFGQGTRLTVV.

The chain is built from TRBV7-2 and TRBJ2-1; 10 bases map to TRBD2. Trimming removed 1 base from V and 8 bases from J; junction bases left unmatched: 2. This CDR3 contains 14 residues. Germline assignment: CDR1 SGHTA and CDR2 FQGNSA. As DNA, the CDR3 is TGTGCCAGCAGCTTAGGGACTAGCGGCGATGAGCAGTTCTTC. Translated: CASSLGTSGDEQFF. Complete variable domain (other parts from reference TRBV7-2 and TRBJ2-1): GAGVSQSPSNKVTEKGKDVELRCDPISGHTALYWYRQSLGQGLEFLIYFQGNSAPDKSGLPSDRFSAERTGGSVSTLTIQRTQQEDSAVYLCASSLGTSGDEQFFGPGTRLTVL.

The gene calls are TRBV7-8 and TRBJ1-1; 10 bases are shared with TRBD1. The CDR3 runs 15 residues. Unmatched junction bases numbered 2, after V lost 1 base and J lost 3 bases. Per the germline V gene, CDR1 is SGHVS and CDR2 is FQNEAQ. The CDR3 nucleotides read TGTGCCAGCAGCTTAGATGGACAGGGGGACACTGAAGCTTTCTTT. Translation: CASSLDGQGDTEAFF.

The V and J genes are TRBV5-1 and TRBJ2-6, with 8 bases fitting TRBD2. The germline V gene encodes CDR1 SGHRS and CDR2 YFSETQ. The CDR3 sequence is 18 residues long. V was clipped by 2 bases and J by 2 bases; unmatched bases: 9. The CDR3 protein is CASSLPGLEGTGANVLTF. DNA for the CDR3: TGCGCCAGCAGCTTACCGGGACTAGAGGGTACTGGGGCCAACGTCCTGACTTTC.

This chain uses TRBV24-1 with TRBJ2-5; a weak D match, TRBD2 (6 bases). V lost 7 bases to trimming and J lost 8 bases, with 16 bases between them. Germline V gene data show CDR1 as KGHDR and CDR2 as SFDVKD. This CDR3 comprises 13 residues. The DNA of the CDR3 is TGTGCCACCAGCCGGGACTCCGGCGAAACCCAGTACTTC. Its protein product is CATSRDSGETQYF.

This chain links TRBV18 with TRBJ1-3; 7 bases fit TRBD1. CDR1 and CDR2 (germline): KGHSH, LQKENI. The trim removed 3 bases at V and 4 bases at J, leaving 3 bases unmatched. The CDR3 consists of 14 residues. The CDR3 DNA reads TGTGCCAGCTCACCTCCGGGACAGGGAAACACCATATATTTT. Translating gives CASSPPGQGNTIYF.

This clone was seen more than once but under ten times. V usage is TRBV27 and J usage is TRBJ1-4; 9 bases are a match to TRBD1. From germline, CDR1 is MNHEY and CDR2 SMNVEV (reference sequence). This CDR3 region has 17 residues. V lost 3 bases, J lost 8 bases, and 13 bases stayed unmatched. CDR3 nucleotides: TGTGCCAGCAGTTTGGGCACCCCGGGACAGGGATACGAAAAACTGTTTTTT. It is translated as CASSLGTPGQGYEKLFF. Based on the CDR3 plus reference TRBV27 and TRBJ1-4, the full variable domain is EAQVTQNPRYLITVTGKKLTVTCSQNMNHEYMSWYRQDPGLGLRQIYYSMNVEVTDKGDVPEGYKVSRKEKRNFPLILESPSPNQTSLYFCASSLGTPGQGYEKLFFGSGTQLSVL.

The rearrangement uses TRBV11-2 and TRBJ2-2; TRBD1 aligns across 7 bases. The V segment lost 5 bases and the J segment 6 bases; nucleotides outside the gene matches: 9. Per the germline V gene, CDR1 is SGHAT and CDR2 is FQNNGV. This CDR3 spans 15 amino acids. The CDR3 reads CASSPGQVWPGELFF. For the CDR3, the DNA is TGTGCCAGCAGCCCCGGACAGGTCTGGCCCGGGGAGCTGTTTTTT.

This chain connects TRBV7-8 to TRBJ1-2, with 11 bases matching TRBD1. From germline, CDR1 is SGHVS and CDR2 FQNEAQ. CDR3 length: 16 amino acids. V dropped 0 bases and J dropped 7; count of bases not matched to a gene: 7. The CDR3 DNA sequence: TGTGCCAGCAGCTTAGCGCGGACAGGGGGCGCGGGTGGCTACACCTTC. Translation: CASSLARTGGAGGYTF. The entire variable domain, with the rest obtained from reference TRBV7-8 and TRBJ1-2, is as follows: GAGVSQSPRYKVAKRGQDVALRCDPISGHVSLFWYQQALGQGPEFLTYFQNEAQLDKSGLPSDRFFAERPEGSVSTLKIQRTQQEDSAVYLCASSLARTGGAGGYTFGSGTRLTVV.

The rearrangement uses TRBV6-4 and TRBJ1-2; D not certain. The CDR3 is 13 amino acids. V was cut by 0 bases and J by 7 bases, with 9 bases left in between. From germline, CDR1 is MRHNA and CDR2 SNTAGT. CDR3 in amino acids: CASSDSAEGGYTF. CDR3 nucleotides: TGTGCCAGCAGTGACTCGGCAGAAGGTGGCTACACCTTC.

This clone showed up just a few times. The chain carries TRBV7-9 and TRBJ2-7, with 8 bases identical to TRBD1. The CDR3 is 13 amino acids. After removal of 5 bases from V and 3 bases from J, the junction contained 3 bases not matched to a gene. Germline CDR1 SEHNR, CDR2 FQNEAQ (reference sequence). The DNA for the CDR3 is TGTGCCAGCAGCCCCGACAGGGGCTACGAGCAGTACTTC. It is translated as CASSPDRGYEQYF. Full variable domain (missing parts from reference TRBV7-9 and TRBJ2-7): DTGVSQNPRHKITKRGQNVTFRCDPISEHNRLYWYRQTLGQGPEFLTYFQNEAQLEKSRLLSDRFSAERPKGSFSTLEIQRTEQGDSAMYLCASSPDRGYEQYFGPGTRLTVT.

V and J are TRBV12-5 and TRBJ2-5; 7 bases map to TRBD2. J gave up 2 bases and V 0 bases, and 9 bases lay outside the gene matches. The germline gives CDR1 LGHNT, CDR2 FRNRAP. CDR3 size: 17 residues. The CDR3 sequence: CASGLVLGREGQETQYF. As DNA, the CDR3 is TGTGCTAGTGGTTTGGTACTAGGGAGGGAGGGACAAGAGACCCAGTACTTC.

This chain links TRBV7-9 with TRBJ1-6, with 7 bases lining up with TRBD1. The V gene end was trimmed by 1 base and the J gene end by 7 bases; junction bases not matched to a gene: 4. CDR3 length: 15 amino acids. Per the germline V gene, CDR1 is SEHNR and CDR2 is FQNEAQ (reference sequence). The CDR3 reads CASSLDRGVNSPLHF. CDR3 nucleotide sequence: TGTGCCAGCAGCTTAGACAGGGGCGTCAATTCACCCCTCCACTTT.

V is TRBV6-1 and J is TRBJ1-1, with D unresolved. With 2 bases removed from V and 4 bases from J, the gap between germline ends came to 11 bases. The CDR3 extends over 14 amino acids. CDR1 is MNHNS and CDR2 is SASEGT in the germline V gene. CDR3 loop: CASSERGMGTEAFF. The CDR3 bases are TGTGCCAGCAGTGAAAGAGGGATGGGCACTGAAGCTTTCTTT.

The V and J genes are TRBV5-6 and TRBJ2-7; D gene ambiguous. The CDR3 runs 12 residues. The V gene's germline CDR1 is SGHDT and CDR2 YYEEEE. Trimming cost V 4 bases and J 0 bases, with 5 bases left between them. The CDR3 bases are TGTGCCAGCAGCGTCGGCTCCTACGAGCAGTACTTC. Protein product: CASSVGSYEQYF.

The DNA for the CDR3 is TGTGCCAGTAGCCTGACTAGCGGGATCACAGATACGCAGTATTTT. Protein product: CASSLTSGITDTQYF. This chain joins TRBV19 and TRBJ2-3, with 11 positions matching TRBD2. CDR3 length: 15 residues. V was clipped by 6 bases and J by 2 bases; unmatched bases: 4. Germline values: CDR1 LNHDA, CDR2 SQIVND (reference sequence).